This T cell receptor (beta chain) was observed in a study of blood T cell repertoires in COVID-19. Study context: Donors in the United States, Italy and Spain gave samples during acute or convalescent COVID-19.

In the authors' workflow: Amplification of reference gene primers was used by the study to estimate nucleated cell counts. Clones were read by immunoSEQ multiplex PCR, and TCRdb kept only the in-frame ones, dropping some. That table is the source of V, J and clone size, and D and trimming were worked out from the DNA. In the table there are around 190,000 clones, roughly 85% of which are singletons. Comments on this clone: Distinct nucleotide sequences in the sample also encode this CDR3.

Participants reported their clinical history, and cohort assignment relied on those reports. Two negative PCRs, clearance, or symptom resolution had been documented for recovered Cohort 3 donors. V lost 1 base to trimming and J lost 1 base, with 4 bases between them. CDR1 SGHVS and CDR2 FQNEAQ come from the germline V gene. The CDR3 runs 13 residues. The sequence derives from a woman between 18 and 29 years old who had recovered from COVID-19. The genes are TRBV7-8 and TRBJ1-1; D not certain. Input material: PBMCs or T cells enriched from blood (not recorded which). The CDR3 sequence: CASSLGENTEAFF. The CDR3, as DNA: TGTGCCAGCAGCTTAGGCGAGAACACTGAAGCTTTCTTT.